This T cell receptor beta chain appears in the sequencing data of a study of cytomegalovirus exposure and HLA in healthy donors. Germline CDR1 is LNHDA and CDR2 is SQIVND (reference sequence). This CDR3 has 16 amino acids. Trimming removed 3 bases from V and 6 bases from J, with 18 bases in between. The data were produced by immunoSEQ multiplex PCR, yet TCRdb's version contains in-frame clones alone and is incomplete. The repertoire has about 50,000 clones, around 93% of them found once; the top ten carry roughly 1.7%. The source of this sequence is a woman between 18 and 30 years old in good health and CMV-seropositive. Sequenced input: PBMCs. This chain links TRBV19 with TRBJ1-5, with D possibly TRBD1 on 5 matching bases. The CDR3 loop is CASSIASGVGTQPQHF. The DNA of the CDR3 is TGTGCCAGTAGTATCGCGTCGGGGGTAGGAACTCAGCCCCAGCATTTT.